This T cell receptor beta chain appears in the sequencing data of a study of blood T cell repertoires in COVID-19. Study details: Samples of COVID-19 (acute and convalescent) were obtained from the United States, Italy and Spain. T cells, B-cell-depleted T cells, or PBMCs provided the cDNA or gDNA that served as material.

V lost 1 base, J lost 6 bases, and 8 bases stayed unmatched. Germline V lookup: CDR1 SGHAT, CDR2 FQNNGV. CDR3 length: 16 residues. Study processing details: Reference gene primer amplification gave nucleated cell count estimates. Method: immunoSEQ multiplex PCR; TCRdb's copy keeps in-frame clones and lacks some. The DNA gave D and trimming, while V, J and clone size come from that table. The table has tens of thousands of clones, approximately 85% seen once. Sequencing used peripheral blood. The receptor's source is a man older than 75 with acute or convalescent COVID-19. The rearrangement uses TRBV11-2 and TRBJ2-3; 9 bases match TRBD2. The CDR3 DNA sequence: TGTGCCAGCAGCTTAGGAAATAGCGGGGGTGTGGATACGCAGTATTTT. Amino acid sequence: CASSLGNSGGVDTQYF.